Sequencing of this TCR beta chain was carried out in a study of T cells after yellow fever vaccination. This clonotype was counted between two and nine times. Its matching antigen is unknown. Germline loops: CDR1 KGHDR, CDR2 SFDVKD. V lost 0 bases, J lost 6 bases, and 9 bases stayed unmatched. The CDR3 is 17 residues long. Study-level points and caveats: Across the CD4 and CD8 compartments, a small share of clonotypes was present in both. One caveat is that FACS-sorted repertoires could contain abundant clonotypes contaminating from the bulk population.

MiXCR, run by TCRdb on the 5' RACE reads, gives a single entry per CDR3 protein. The table has about 630,000 distinct CDR3 sequences, roughly 12% seen once; the top ten hold approximately 15%. Source: PBMCs, taken on the day of the yellow fever booster vaccination. This chain links TRBV24-1 with TRBJ2-1; 8 nucleotides agree with TRBD2. The origin of this receptor is a man younger than 45 who received the YFV17D yellow fever vaccine. The CDR3 spells CATSDLQQAGARNEQFF. The DNA for the CDR3 is TGTGCCACCAGTGATTTGCAACAAGCGGGGGCTCGCAATGAGCAGTTCTTC.